This TCR beta chain appears in the sequencing data of a study of regulatory T cells in long-lasting Graves disease. Whole-study results and caveats: Between persistent patients, a few thousand public clonotypes were shared, exceeding the 966 shared between new patients.

In germline, CDR1 is SGHTA, CDR2 FQGNSA. This CDR3 contains 17 residues. J gave up 4 bases and V 2 bases, and 5 bases lay outside the gene matches. With iRepertoire HTBI primers and Arm-PCR of CDR3 regions, TCR beta libraries were built. MiXCR, run by TCRdb on the multiplex PCR reads, gives a single entry per CDR3 protein. The sample includes hundreds of thousands of distinct CDR3 sequences, about 20% of them seen just once. This sample's time point: persistent/refractory GD, antithyroid drugs over 5 years with positive TRAb. PBMC RNA was the source of the TCR library. Patients came through an endocrinology department, and that department was in Xi'an, China. This clonotype was detected ten times or more. The antigen is unknown.

The rearrangement uses TRBV7-2 and TRBJ2-5; 15 nucleotides align to TRBD2. The receptor was derived from a female donor with Graves disease. Source: peripheral blood mononuclear cells (PBMCs), taken when the disease was refractory, from a patient treated with antithyroid drugs. The DNA of the CDR3 is TGTGCCAGCAGCTTATGGACTAGCGGGAGGGGGGCAGAGACCCAGTACTTC. Its translation: CASSLWTSGRGAETQYF. The variable domain in full, with the rest retrieved from reference TRBV7-2 and TRBJ2-5, is GAGVSQSPSNKVTEKGKDVELRCDPISGHTALYWYRQSLGQGLEFLIYFQGNSAPDKSGLPSDRFSAERTGGSVSTLTIQRTQQEDSAVYLCASSLWTSGRGAETQYFGPGTRLLVL.